This TCR beta chain emerged from a study of shared clonotypes between healthy human individuals. Background on the study: Two female and a few male donors aged 18 to 49 were enrolled. Study-wide points: In several donors, around 5.5% of naive CD4 clonotypes appeared in common.

Germline V gene data show CDR1 as MNHEY and CDR2 as SVGAGI. The CDR3 is 14 amino acids. Trimming cost V 6 bases and J 0 bases, with 11 bases left between them. As concerns this clone: Antigen specificity is unknown.

Sequencing was performed with immunoSEQ multiplex PCR; in TCRdb, only in-frame clones are kept and a portion is missing. The sample holds some 2,400,000 clones, approximately 94% seen once. This sequence originates from a man between 18 and 29 years old in good health. The chain employs TRBV6-5 and TRBJ1-1, with a possible D match to TRBD1 (5 bases). The sample consisted of naive CD4+ T cells sorted from blood. The subset: CD45RA+ positively selected. CDR3 sequence: CASRLDTVNTEAFF. CDR3 nucleotide sequence: TGTGCCAGCAGATTGGACACCGTGAACACTGAAGCTTTCTTT.